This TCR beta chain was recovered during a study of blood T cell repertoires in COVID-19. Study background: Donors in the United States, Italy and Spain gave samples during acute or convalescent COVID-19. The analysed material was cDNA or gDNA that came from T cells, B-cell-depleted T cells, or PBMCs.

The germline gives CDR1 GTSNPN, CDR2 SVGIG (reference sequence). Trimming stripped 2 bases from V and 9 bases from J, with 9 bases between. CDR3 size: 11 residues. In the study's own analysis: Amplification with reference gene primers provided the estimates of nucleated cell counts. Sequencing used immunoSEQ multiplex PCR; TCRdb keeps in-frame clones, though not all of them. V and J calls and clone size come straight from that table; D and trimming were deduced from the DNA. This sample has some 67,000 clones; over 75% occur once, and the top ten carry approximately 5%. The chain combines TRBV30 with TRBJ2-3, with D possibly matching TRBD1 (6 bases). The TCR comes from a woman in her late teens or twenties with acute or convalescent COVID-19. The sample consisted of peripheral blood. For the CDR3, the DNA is TGTGCCTGGAGTCTCGGGACAACGCAGTATTTT. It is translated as CAWSLGTTQYF.